These 31 T cell receptor beta chains share one sample of origin, sequenced in a study of T cells in localized non-small cell lung cancer. The repertoire was sequenced with immunoSEQ multiplex PCR; TCRdb's copy has only in-frame clones and lacks some. The sample shows approximately 23,000 clones, about 89% of them seen only once. The material sequenced was peripheral blood, taken before any cancer treatment. All receptors come from a male donor aged 60 or over with stage I lung adenocarcinoma.

The J gene is TRBJ2-3, the V gene TRBV4-1; 7 bases agree with TRBD1. Per germline, CDR1 MGHRA and CDR2 YSYEKL. J lost 1 base, V lost 4 bases, and 11 bases had no gene match. The CDR3 is 17 residues long. Here the CDR3 DNA reads TGCGCCAGCAGCCTCATGATAACAGGGGATGGCACAGATACGCAGTATTTT. Translation: CASSLMITGDGTDTQYF.

The CDR3 nucleotides read TGTGCCAGCAGCTTAGGAGGGGTTAATGAAAAACTGTTTTTT. Its translation: CASSLGGVNEKLFF. The V gene is TRBV7-6, the J gene TRBJ1-4; D possibly corresponds to TRBD1 (5 bases). Germline CDR1 SGHVS, CDR2 FNYEAQ. V was cut by 1 base and J by 4 bases, with 7 bases left in between. This CDR3 is 14 amino acids long.

The CDR3: CASSPSGGRETQYF. In DNA, the CDR3 is TGTGCCAGCAGCCCCAGCGGGGGGAGGGAGACCCAGTACTTC. The chain links TRBV7-2 to TRBJ2-5; the match to TRBD2 covers 9 bases. The V gene end was trimmed by 5 bases and the J gene end by 5 bases; junction bases not matched to a gene: 6. The germline V gene encodes CDR1 SGHTA and CDR2 FQGNSA. This CDR3 is built from 14 residues.

This clone has just a few counts. The rearrangement links TRBV10-3 to TRBJ1-2, with D hard to call. V was cut by 4 bases and J by 1 base, with 10 bases left in between. This CDR3 spans 14 amino acids. In germline, CDR1 is ENHRY, CDR2 SYGVKD. The CDR3 DNA follows: TGTGCCATCAGTGCCGACGGTGGTAACTATGGCTACACCTTC. This codes for CAISADGGNYGYTF.

The chain has TRBV7-9 and TRBJ2-5; D may be TRBD1 (6 bases). The germline V and J ends were trimmed by 4 bases and 5 bases, with 23 bases remaining between them. The germline V gene encodes CDR1 SEHNR and CDR2 FQNEAQ (reference sequence). The CDR3 totals 17 residues. The CDR3 DNA reads as TGTGCCAGCAGCTCTCCCGCACCAGGGGCCGGGTGGGAGACCCAGTACTTC. This codes for CASSSPAPGAGWETQYF.

The CDR3 loop is CASARAGDQPQHF. CDR3 coding DNA: TGTGCCAGCGCTAGGGCGGGTGATCAGCCCCAGCATTTT. V usage is TRBV7-3 and J usage is TRBJ1-5; D gene uncertain. Trimming took 8 bases from V and 5 from J, leaving 13 bases between them. Germline V lookup: CDR1 SGHTA, CDR2 FQGTGA. There are 13 residues in the CDR3. The whole variable domain, filled in from reference TRBV7-3 and TRBJ1-5, reads GAGVSQTPSNKVTEKGKYVELRCDPISGHTALYWYRQSLGQGPEFLIYFQGTGAADDSGLPNDRFFAVRPEGSVSTLKIQRTERGDSAVYLCASARAGDQPQHFGDGTRLSIL.

The chain has TRBV2 and TRBJ2-1, with a possible D match to TRBD2 (5 bases). Between the trimmed V and J ends, which lost 1 base and 9 bases, there was a span of 13 bases. This CDR3 spans 14 amino acids. CDR1 is SNHLY, CDR2 FYNNEI, per germline. CDR3: CASSEVTGWGEQFF. The CDR3 bases are TGTGCCAGCAGTGAAGTGACGGGGTGGGGTGAGCAGTTCTTC.

This clone was recorded a few times. The CDR3 protein is CASSDRLAGVQETQYF. The DNA of the CDR3 is TGTGCCAGCAGCGATCGACTAGCGGGGGTCCAAGAGACCCAGTACTTC. The J gene is TRBJ2-5, the V gene TRBV5-4, with 12 nucleotides matching TRBD2. Germline V gives CDR1 SGHNT, CDR2 YYREEE (reference sequence). The CDR3 consists of 16 residues. V dropped 4 bases and J dropped 1; count of bases not matched to a gene: 5.

The rearrangement joins TRBV7-3 to TRBJ2-1; no reliable D call. CDR3 length equals 17 residues. The V gene's germline CDR1 is SGHTA and CDR2 FQGTGA. The V and J ends lost 5 bases and 0 bases respectively, with 17 bases between them. DNA for the CDR3: TGTGCCAGCAGCCCCCGAAGGCCGCCGAGCTCCTACAATGAGCAGTTCTTC. It codes for CASSPRRPPSSYNEQFF.

CDR3 in amino acids: CASSAANEQFF. The CDR3 DNA reads TGTGCCAGCAGCGCCGCCAATGAGCAGTTCTTC. The chain carries TRBV9 and TRBJ2-1; D is undetermined. The V gene's germline CDR1 is SGDLS and CDR2 YYNGEE. This CDR3 contains 11 residues. The V end was cut by 3 bases, the J end by 6 bases, with 4 bases between.

The gene calls are TRBV7-8 and TRBJ1-6; possible D gene TRBD1, 5 bases. CDR3 length: 15 residues. Trimming removed 1 base at V and 3 bases at J, with 7 bases between. The germline V gene has CDR1 SGHVS and CDR2 FQNEAQ. The CDR3 nucleotides are TGTGCCAGCAGCTTAGGGACAAACTATAATTCACCCCTCCACTTT. This sequence encodes CASSLGTNYNSPLHF.

The J gene is TRBJ1-5, the V gene TRBV11-2; D is perhaps TRBD1 (5 bases). The germline V gene encodes CDR1 SGHAT and CDR2 FQNNGV. CDR3 length equals 16 residues. V lost 5 bases, J lost 7 bases, and 21 bases lay in between. The CDR3, as DNA: TGTGCCAGCAGCCCAAGACGGGGCCCCCTAGGACAGCCCCAGCATTTT. Translated: CASSPRRGPLGQPQHF.

This clone qualifies as medium-sized. The chain couples TRBV15 to TRBJ1-5; no definite D call. V was shortened by 4 bases and J by 10 bases, with 14 bases between the two germline ends. The CDR3 consists of 13 residues. Germline values: CDR1 LNHNV, CDR2 YYDKDF (reference sequence). The chain's CDR3 is CATSKGRSAPQHF. As DNA, the CDR3 is TGTGCCACCAGCAAGGGAAGGAGCGCACCCCAGCATTTT.

This chain connects TRBV28 to TRBJ2-7; tentatively, D is TRBD2 (6 bases). Trimming stripped 3 bases from V and 3 bases from J, with 27 bases between. Germline loops: CDR1 MDHEN, CDR2 SYDVKM. The CDR3 is made up of 19 amino acids. CDR3 sequence reads: CASSFSVGGDSSRVYEQYF. The CDR3 nucleotides read TGTGCCAGCAGTTTTTCGGTGGGGGGAGACAGTTCGCGTGTCTACGAGCAGTACTTC.

The chain employs TRBV18 and TRBJ2-5; D gene uncertain. Trimming shortened V by 3 bases and J by 4 bases, and 9 bases separated the two germline ends. The germline gives CDR1 KGHSH, CDR2 LQKENI. This CDR3 comprises 13 residues. This CDR3 is CASSPLRAETQYF. The CDR3 bases are TGTGCCAGCTCACCGCTCCGAGCAGAGACCCAGTACTTC.

The chain recombines TRBV7-9 with TRBJ2-7; TRBD1 agrees at 10 bases. The CDR3 totals 15 residues. Trimming cost V 0 bases and J 4 bases; bases outside gene matches: 3. Germline-derived CDR1 and CDR2 are SEHNR and FQNEAQ (reference sequence). CDR3 amino acids: CASSLAGQGRYEQYF. In DNA form, the CDR3 reads TGTGCCAGCAGCTTAGCGGGACAGGGGAGATACGAGCAGTACTTC. The variable domain in full, with the rest retrieved from reference TRBV7-9 and TRBJ2-7, is DTGVSQNPRHKITKRGQNVTFRCDPISEHNRLYWYRQTLGQGPEFLTYFQNEAQLEKSRLLSDRFSAERPKGSFSTLEIQRTEQGDSAMYLCASSLAGQGRYEQYFGPGTRLTVT.

The V call is TRBV21-1, the J call TRBJ2-7; TRBD2, the table's D call, lacks a check against the DNA. TRBV21-1 is flagged as a pseudogene. The CDR3 has 18 residues. CDR3 in amino acids: CASSKSQLSHPGFYEQYF. Here the CDR3 DNA reads TGTGCCAGCAGCAAGAGCCAGCTATCTCACCCGGGGTTCTACGAGCAGTACTTC.

This CDR3 reads CASSLSGVGNQPQHF. The CDR3 coding sequence is TGTGCCAGCAGCTTGTCAGGGGTGGGCAATCAGCCCCAGCATTTT. V usage is TRBV5-6 and J usage is TRBJ1-5, with a possible D match to TRBD1 (6 bases). CDR1 is SGHDT and CDR2 is YYEEEE in the germline V gene. This CDR3 contains 15 residues. The ends were cut back, 1 base at V and 2 bases at J, with 10 bases in the middle.

The genes are TRBV6-1 and TRBJ1-2; TRBD1 is a possible D gene (5 bases). The CDR3 is made up of 15 amino acids. Germline lookup yields CDR1 MNHNS and CDR2 SASEGT. V lost 6 bases and J 4 bases, leaving 18 bases between the germline ends. The CDR3 sequence is CASSLRGESGYGYTF. CDR3 sequence (DNA): TGTGCCAGCAGCCTCCGAGGGGAATCTGGCTATGGCTACACCTTC.

This clone was seen a few times. The CDR3, as DNA: TGTGCCAGTAGTATAGGCAAGTCGAGAGATGGCTACACCTTC. This translates into CASSIGKSRDGYTF. This chain connects TRBV19 to TRBJ1-2; D is uncertain. This CDR3 is 14 amino acids long. The germline V and J ends were trimmed by 1 base and 6 bases, with 12 bases remaining between them. Germline values: CDR1 LNHDA, CDR2 SQIVND (reference sequence). Complete variable domain (other parts from reference TRBV19 and TRBJ1-2): DGGITQSPKYLFRKEGQNVTLSCEQNLNHDAMYWYRQDPGQGLRLIYYSQIVNDFQKGDIAEGYSVSREKKESFPLTVTSAQKNPTAFYLCASSIGKSRDGYTFGSGTRLTVV.

V is TRBV28 and J is TRBJ2-1, with TRBD2 matching over 13 bases. CDR1 MDHEN and CDR2 SYDVKM come from the germline V gene. This CDR3 region has 19 residues. V dropped 2 bases and J dropped 3; count of bases not matched to a gene: 10. The CDR3, as DNA: TGTGCCAGCAGTTTACCCCTCCCCGGGACTAGCGGGAACTACAATGAGCAGTTCTTC. Protein product: CASSLPLPGTSGNYNEQFF. Full variable domain (rest looked up from reference TRBV28 and TRBJ2-1): DVKVTQSSRYLVKRTGEKVFLECVQDMDHENMFWYRQDPGLGLRLIYFSYDVKMKEKGDIPEGYSVSREKKERFSLILESASTNQTSMYLCASSLPLPGTSGNYNEQFFGPGTRLTVL.

The V gene is TRBV7-7, the J gene TRBJ2-7, with TRBD1 as a possible D gene (6 bases). In germline, CDR1 is SSHAT, CDR2 FNYEAQ (reference sequence). The length of the CDR3 is 14 residues. The V and J ends lost 1 base and 6 bases respectively, with 13 bases between them. The CDR3 nucleotides are TGTGCCAGCAGCTTAGAAAGGGCAGGGGCCGAGCAGTACTTC. Amino acids: CASSLERAGAEQYF.

This chain links TRBV27 with TRBJ2-2; TRBD2 might be the D (6 bases). Germline CDR1 reads MNHEY; CDR2 reads SMNVEV (reference sequence). The V end was cut by 2 bases, the J end by 3 bases, with 16 bases between. This CDR3 contains 17 residues. For the CDR3, the DNA is TGTGCCAGCAGTTTAATACCGTTTGGGGGGTACACCGGGGAGCTGTTTTTT. Translated, it gives CASSLIPFGGYTGELFF.

The chain couples TRBV6-5 to TRBJ1-2; D remains unclear. Germline V lookup: CDR1 MNHEY, CDR2 SVGAGI. CDR3 length: 11 residues. V lost 2 bases to trimming and J lost 8 bases, with 6 bases between them. The DNA for the CDR3 is TGTGCCAGCAGTTACCACGGGGGCTACACCTTC. This sequence encodes CASSYHGGYTF.

The chain recombines TRBV30 with TRBJ1-6; TRBD1 is a possible D gene (6 bases). Germline V gene lookup returns CDR1 GTSNPN and CDR2 SVGIG (reference sequence). The CDR3 consists of 15 residues. Trimming shortened V by 3 bases and J by 8 bases, and 17 bases separated the two germline ends. The DNA for the CDR3 is TGTGCCTGGAGCGCCGGGGACGGGGGCGATTCACCCCTCCACTTT. Amino acids: CAWSAGDGGDSPLHF.

The V and J genes are TRBV27 and TRBJ2-3, with 7 bases identical to TRBD2. The CDR3 contains 15 residues. Germline V gives CDR1 MNHEY, CDR2 SMNVEV (reference sequence). The V and J ends lost 2 bases and 1 base, in that order; junction bases with no gene match: 3. The CDR3 is CASSLAGAGTDTQYF. CDR3 DNA: TGTGCCAGCAGTTTAGCGGGAGCTGGCACAGATACGCAGTATTTT.

The CDR3 sequence: CASSPRSDSFYEQYF. In DNA form, the CDR3 reads TGTGCCAGCTCACCACGGTCGGACAGCTTCTACGAGCAGTACTTC. The rearrangement links TRBV18 to TRBJ2-7, with D perhaps matching TRBD1 (6 bases). CDR1 and CDR2 (germline): KGHSH, LQKENI. Trimming removed 1 base from V and 3 bases from J, with 13 bases in between. The CDR3 is made up of 15 amino acids.

The chain links TRBV4-3 to TRBJ2-3, with 9 bases matching TRBD2. Germline lookup yields CDR1 LGHNA and CDR2 YSLEER. The length of the CDR3 is 17 residues. The V gene end was trimmed by 0 bases and the J gene end by 2 bases; junction bases not matched to a gene: 6. The CDR3 is CASSQDLGGRATDTQYF. The CDR3 DNA reads TGCGCCAGCAGCCAAGATCTTGGCGGGAGGGCCACAGATACGCAGTATTTT.

The gene calls are TRBV5-4 and TRBJ2-7; possible D gene TRBD2, 5 bases. The germline V and J ends were trimmed by 1 base and 0 bases, with 11 bases remaining between them. CDR1 SGHNT and CDR2 YYREEE come from the germline V gene (reference sequence). This CDR3 region has 15 residues. CDR3 sequence: CASSLLEVSSYEQYF. The DNA for the CDR3 is TGTGCCAGCAGCTTGTTGGAGGTGAGCTCCTACGAGCAGTACTTC.

This clone is a singleton in its sample. This chain uses TRBV7-6 with TRBJ2-1; 14 bases fit TRBD2. CDR1 is SGHVS and CDR2 is FNYEAQ in the germline V gene. J gave up 12 bases and V 4 bases, and 5 bases lay outside the gene matches. CDR3 length: 14 amino acids. The CDR3 spells CASSSGLAGEPQFF. CDR3 nucleotide sequence: TGTGCCAGCAGCTCGGGACTAGCGGGGGAACCGCAGTTCTTC.

This chain links TRBV19 with TRBJ1-3, with D unclear. V was shortened by 4 bases and J by 0 bases, with 19 bases between the two germline ends. Germline V gene sequence: CDR1 LNHDA, CDR2 SQIVND (reference sequence). The CDR3 contains 18 residues. This CDR3 is CASSTIQQRSYSGNTIYF. The CDR3 region has the DNA TGTGCCAGTAGTACGATACAACAGAGGAGCTACTCTGGAAACACCATATATTTT.